This T cell receptor beta chain originates from a study of blood T cells in healthy people across ages. J lost 4 bases, V lost 1 base, and 4 bases had no gene match. Germline CDR1 reads SEHNR; CDR2 reads FQNEAQ (reference sequence). The CDR3 loop spans 15 amino acids. A second roughly 6 to 11 cycle PCR used barcoded and J-beta primers. MiXCR, run by TCRdb on the 5' RACE reads, gives a single entry per CDR3 protein. The sample consists of over a million distinct CDR3 sequences, roughly 40% of them appearing once. This clonotype was seen a few times. The sequenced sample consisted of blood. The chain has TRBV7-9 and TRBJ1-2; 9 bases match TRBD1. This receptor was obtained from a woman between 18 and 30 years old in good health. CDR3 protein: CASSLGQGDSYGYTF. The CDR3 DNA reads TGTGCCAGCAGCTTAGGACAGGGGGATTCCTATGGCTACACCTTC.